Listed below are T cell receptor beta chains from one sample, sequenced in a study of T cells after yellow fever vaccination. TCRdb passed the 5' RACE reads through MiXCR, listing each CDR3 protein once. The repertoire consists of a few hundred thousand distinct CDR3 sequences, with about 15% occurring once and the leading ten covering around 15%. The specimen comprised PBMCs, sampled less than 6 days after the first yellow fever vaccination. All receptors come from a man younger than 35 who received the YFV17D yellow fever vaccine. Each CDR3 is given with its conserved first and last residue. D genes are given only for firm matches. Expanded clones get a size class; other rows say once, few or many, or leave the size out.

d_call: TRBD1
j_call: TRBJ2-3
clone_size: once
v_call: TRBV7-3
cdr3_nt: TGTGCCAGCAGTCGGGACAGGGACGATACGCAGTATTTT
cdr3_aa: CASSRDRDDTQYF

d_call: TRBD1
j_call: TRBJ2-5
clone_size: .
v_call: TRBV29-1
cdr3_nt: TGCAGCGGTTGTAAGGACAGGGGTGGCCAATATGGGACCCAGTACTTC
cdr3_aa: CSGCKDRGGQYGTQYF

d_call: .
j_call: TRBJ2-6
clone_size: .
v_call: TRBV5-1
cdr3_nt: TGCGCCAGCTGGGGTAGTGGAGCGGGCTGGAACTCTGGGGCCAACGTCCTGACTTTC
cdr3_aa: CASWGSGAGWNSGANVLTF

d_call: .
j_call: TRBJ2-7
clone_size: .
v_call: TRBV30
cdr3_nt: TGTGCCTGGAGTGTATCCCTCGAGCAGTACTTC
cdr3_aa: CAWSVSLEQYF

d_call: TRBD2
j_call: TRBJ2-3
clone_size: .
v_call: TRBV30
cdr3_nt: TGTGCCTGGAGTGCAGCTAGCGGGGGAAATACGCAGTATTTT
cdr3_aa: CAWSAASGGNTQYF

d_call: .
j_call: TRBJ1-6
clone_size: few
v_call: TRBV20-1
cdr3_nt: TGCAGTGCTAGGCCCAGAGCCCTATTAAGCTCCTATAATTCACCCCTCCACTTT
cdr3_aa: CSARPRALLSSYNSPLHF

d_call: .
j_call: TRBJ2-1
clone_size: few
v_call: TRBV12-3/TRBV12-4
cdr3_nt: TGTGCCAGCAGTTTCCCCTCGGGCAATGAGCAGTTCTTC
cdr3_aa: CASSFPSGNEQFF

d_call: TRBD1
j_call: TRBJ2-5
clone_size: .
v_call: TRBV4-2
cdr3_nt: TGTGCCAGCAGCCATAAAATCATGGCGGACAGGGAACAAGAGACCCAGTACTTC
cdr3_aa: CASSHKIMADREQETQYF

d_call: .
j_call: TRBJ2-6
clone_size: many
v_call: TRBV11-1
cdr3_nt: TGTGCCAGCAGCTCGTTCACGACAGGCAACTCTGGGGCCAACGTCCTGACTTTC
cdr3_aa: CASSSFTTGNSGANVLTF

d_call: .
j_call: TRBJ1-1
clone_size: .
v_call: TRBV25-1
cdr3_nt: TGTGCCAATCTGGGGGGGGCGTTGAACACTGAAGCTTTCTTT
cdr3_aa: CANLGGALNTEAFF

d_call: .
j_call: TRBJ1-2
clone_size: few
v_call: TRBV4-3
cdr3_nt: TGCGCCAGCAGCCAAGCAGAGTCAGCCCGGAGCTATGGCTACACCTTC
cdr3_aa: CASSQAESARSYGYTF

d_call: .
j_call: TRBJ2-1
clone_size: few
v_call: TRBV7-7
cdr3_nt: TGTGCTAGCAGCCTAGGTCATGGTATCCATGAGCAGTTCTTC
cdr3_aa: CASSLGHGIHEQFF

d_call: .
j_call: TRBJ2-5
clone_size: .
v_call: TRBV2
cdr3_nt: TGTGCCAGCAGTGAAGCGCTTCGGCAGGACCGAAAGAATCTGGCAGAGACCCAGTACTTC
cdr3_aa: CASSEALRQDRKNLAETQYF